These 11 T cell receptor beta chains were all obtained from the same sample, sequenced in a study of blood T cell repertoires in COVID-19. This table comes from immunoSEQ multiplex PCR, and its TCRdb copy is limited to in-frame clones, with some not included. The table has approximately 240,000 clones, about 85% seen once. Input material: peripheral blood. The receptor set was obtained from a man in his fifties or sixties who had recovered from COVID-19.

This sequence joins TRBV7-2 and TRBJ2-2, with D possibly TRBD2 on 5 matching bases. Per the germline V gene, CDR1 is SGHTA and CDR2 is FQGNSA. Trimming stripped 4 bases from V and 7 bases from J, with 7 bases between. This CDR3 region has 12 residues. DNA of the CDR3: TGTGCCAGCAGCTCGGGGAGCGGGGAGCTGTTTTTT. Translated: CASSSGSGELFF.

Only one count was recorded for this clone. The gene calls are TRBV3-1 (or the pseudogene TRBV3-2) and TRBJ2-2; 7 positions match TRBD2. The V gene end was trimmed by 4 bases and the J gene end by 4 bases; junction bases not matched to a gene: 18. Germline values: CDR1 LGHDT, CDR2 YNNKEL (reference sequence). This CDR3 region has 19 residues. This CDR3 reads CASSLFYFGEGGGTGELFF. CDR3 bases: TGTGCCAGCAGCCTTTTTTATTTCGGGGAGGGAGGCGGCACCGGGGAGCTGTTTTTT.

The chain is built from TRBV9 and TRBJ2-1; 7 nucleotides align to TRBD2. Germline V gene data show CDR1 as SGDLS and CDR2 as YYNGEE. The CDR3 totals 14 residues. The trim removed 3 bases at V and 9 bases at J, leaving 9 bases unmatched. The CDR3 spells CASSAHPTSAEQFF. CDR3 nucleotides: TGTGCCAGCAGCGCCCACCCCACTAGCGCTGAGCAGTTCTTC.

This chain uses TRBV23-1 with TRBJ1-1; 8 bases map to TRBD1. TRBV23-1 carries the ORF label, with uncertain function. The CDR3 has 18 residues. V was clipped by 0 bases and J by 0 bases; unmatched bases: 9. CDR3 loop: CASSQSFHHRGLNTEAFF. Here the CDR3 DNA reads TGCGCCAGCAGTCAATCCTTCCACCACAGGGGGTTGAACACTGAAGCTTTCTTT.

The rearrangement joins TRBV11-3 to TRBJ2-3; TRBD2 agrees at 10 bases. The CDR3 has 13 amino acids. V lost 4 bases to trimming and J lost 7 bases; unmatched junction nucleotides: 2. CDR1 is SGHNT, CDR2 YENEEA, per germline. CDR3 amino acids: CASSWTSGYTQYF. The CDR3 DNA reads TGTGCCAGCAGCTGGACTAGCGGCTATACGCAGTATTTT.

The chain combines TRBV7-9 with TRBJ1-4; D is uncertain. The CDR3 totals 19 residues. From germline, CDR1 is SEHNR and CDR2 FQNEAQ (reference sequence). Trimming removed 6 bases at V and 0 bases at J, with 23 bases between. The CDR3 sequence: CASSYSRIRDDATNEKLFF. The CDR3, as DNA: TGTGCCAGCAGTTACTCCCGGATTCGGGATGATGCAACTAATGAAAAACTGTTTTTT.

This chain links TRBV2 with TRBJ2-7, with 8 bases lining up with TRBD2. This CDR3 has 15 residues. V was pared by 2 bases and J by 3 bases, with 6 bases of the junction left unmatched. Germline V lookup: CDR1 SNHLY, CDR2 FYNNEI. The CDR3: CASSERGAGGYEQYF. The CDR3 nucleotides are TGTGCCAGCAGTGAAAGGGGCGCGGGGGGCTACGAGCAGTACTTC.

This sequence joins TRBV30 and TRBJ1-1, with TRBD1 matching over 7 bases. The junction had 9 bases not matched to a gene; V was cut back by 3 bases and J by 11 bases. The CDR3 is 12 amino acids. Germline values: CDR1 GTSNPN, CDR2 SVGIG (reference sequence). This CDR3 is CAWRLQGMGAFF. The CDR3 DNA reads TGTGCCTGGAGGTTACAGGGGATGGGGGCTTTCTTT.

The chain joins TRBV19 to TRBJ1-1; D is ambiguous. CDR1 LNHDA and CDR2 SQIVND come from the germline V gene (reference sequence). Trimming took 3 bases from V and 1 from J, leaving 9 bases between them. This CDR3 has 14 amino acids. The CDR3: CASSMWAPNTEAFF. CDR3 nucleotides: TGTGCCAGTAGTATGTGGGCACCGAACACTGAAGCTTTCTTT.

The chain links TRBV6-4 to TRBJ1-1; no clear D. Per the germline V gene, CDR1 is MRHNA and CDR2 is SNTAGT. The CDR3 totals 13 residues. Trimming stripped 4 bases from V and 3 bases from J, with 9 bases between. As DNA, the CDR3 is TGTGCCAGCAGTGTAAAGTCAGACACTGAAGCTTTCTTT. Its protein product is CASSVKSDTEAFF.

The V and J genes are TRBV23-1 and TRBJ2-7, with D uncertain. TRBV23-1 is an ORF; its function is uncertain. This CDR3 is built from 12 residues. V dropped 7 bases and J dropped 6 bases, with 13 bases sitting between them. This CDR3 is CASTRPQPEQYF. In DNA form, the CDR3 reads TGCGCCAGCACCAGACCACAGCCCGAGCAGTACTTC.